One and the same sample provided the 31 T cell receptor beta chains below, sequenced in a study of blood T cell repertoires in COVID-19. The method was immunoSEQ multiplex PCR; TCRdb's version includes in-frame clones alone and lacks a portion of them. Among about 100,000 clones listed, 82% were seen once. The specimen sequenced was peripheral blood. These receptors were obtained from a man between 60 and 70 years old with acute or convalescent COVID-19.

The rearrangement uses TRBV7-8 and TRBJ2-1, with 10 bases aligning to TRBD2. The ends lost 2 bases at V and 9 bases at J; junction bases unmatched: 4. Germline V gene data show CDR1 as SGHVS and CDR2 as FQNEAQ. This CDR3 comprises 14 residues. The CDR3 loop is CASSLLAGESEQFF. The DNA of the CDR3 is TGTGCCAGCAGCTTACTAGCGGGAGAGAGTGAGCAGTTCTTC.

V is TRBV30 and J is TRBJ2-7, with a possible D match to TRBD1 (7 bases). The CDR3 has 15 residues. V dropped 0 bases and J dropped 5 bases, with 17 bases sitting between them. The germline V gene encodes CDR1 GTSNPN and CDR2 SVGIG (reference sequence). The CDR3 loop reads CAWSVSGGIGNEQYF. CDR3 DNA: TGTGCCTGGAGTGTTTCAGGGGGGATAGGGAACGAGCAGTACTTC.

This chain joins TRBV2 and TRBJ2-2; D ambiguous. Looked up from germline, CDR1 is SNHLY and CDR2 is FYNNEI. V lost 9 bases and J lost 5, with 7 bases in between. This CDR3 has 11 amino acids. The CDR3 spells CAREKTGELFF. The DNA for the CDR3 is TGTGCCAGGGAGAAAACCGGGGAGCTGTTTTTT. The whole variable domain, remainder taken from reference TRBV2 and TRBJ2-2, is EPEVTQTPSHQVTQMGQEVILRCVPISNHLYFYWYRQILGQKVEFLVSFYNNEISEKSEIFDDQFSVERPDGSNFTLKIRSTKLEDSAMYFCAREKTGELFFGEGSRLTVL.

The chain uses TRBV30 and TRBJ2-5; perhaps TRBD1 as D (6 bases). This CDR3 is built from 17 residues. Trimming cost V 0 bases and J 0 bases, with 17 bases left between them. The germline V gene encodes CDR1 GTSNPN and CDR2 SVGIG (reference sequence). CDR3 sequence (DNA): TGTGCCTGGAGTGTAAGGTTCAGGGGCCCGTACCAAGAGACCCAGTACTTC. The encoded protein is CAWSVRFRGPYQETQYF. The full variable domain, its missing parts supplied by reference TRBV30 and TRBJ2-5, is SQTIHQWPATLVQPVGSPLSLECTVEGTSNPNLYWYRQAAGRGLQLLFYSVGIGQISSEVPQNLSASRPQDRQFILSSKKLLLSDSGFYLCAWSVRFRGPYQETQYFGPGTRLLVL.

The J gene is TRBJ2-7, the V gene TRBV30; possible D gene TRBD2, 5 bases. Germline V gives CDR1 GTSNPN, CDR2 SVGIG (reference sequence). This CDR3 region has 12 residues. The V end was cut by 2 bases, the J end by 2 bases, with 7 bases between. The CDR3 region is CAWSHGAYEQYF. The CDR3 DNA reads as TGTGCCTGGAGTCACGGGGCCTACGAGCAGTACTTC.

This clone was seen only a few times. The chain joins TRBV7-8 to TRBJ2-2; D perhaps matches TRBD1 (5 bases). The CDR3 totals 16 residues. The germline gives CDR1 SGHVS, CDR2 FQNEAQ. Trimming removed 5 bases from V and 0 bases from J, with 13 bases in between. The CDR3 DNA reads TGTGCCAGCAGCCCCAGGGCGTATGCGAACACCGGGGAGCTGTTTTTT. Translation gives CASSPRAYANTGELFF.

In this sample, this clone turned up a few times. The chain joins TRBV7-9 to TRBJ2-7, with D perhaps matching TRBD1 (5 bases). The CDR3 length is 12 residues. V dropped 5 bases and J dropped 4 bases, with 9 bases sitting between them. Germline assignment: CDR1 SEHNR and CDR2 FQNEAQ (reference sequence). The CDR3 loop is CASSQTEYEQYF. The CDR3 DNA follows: TGTGCCAGCAGCCAGACAGAATACGAGCAGTACTTC.

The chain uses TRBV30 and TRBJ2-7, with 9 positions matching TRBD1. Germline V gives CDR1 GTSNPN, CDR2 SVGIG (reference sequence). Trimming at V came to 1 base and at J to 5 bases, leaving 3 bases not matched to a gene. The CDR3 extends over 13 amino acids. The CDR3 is CAWSAGQGNEQYF. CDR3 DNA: TGTGCCTGGAGTGCGGGACAGGGAAACGAGCAGTACTTC.

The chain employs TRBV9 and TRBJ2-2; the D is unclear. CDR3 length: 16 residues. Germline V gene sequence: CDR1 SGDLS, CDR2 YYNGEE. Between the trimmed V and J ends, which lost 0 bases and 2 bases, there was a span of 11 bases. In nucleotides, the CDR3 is TGTGCCAGCAGCGTAGCGGCTAGACCCAACACCGGGGAGCTGTTTTTT. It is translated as CASSVAARPNTGELFF.

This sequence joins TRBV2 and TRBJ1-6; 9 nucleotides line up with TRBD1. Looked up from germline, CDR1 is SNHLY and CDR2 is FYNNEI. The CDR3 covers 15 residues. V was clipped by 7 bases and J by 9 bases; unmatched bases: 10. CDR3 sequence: CASTLEGTGFSPLHF. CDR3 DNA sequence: TGTGCCAGCACTCTCGAGGGGACAGGGTTTTCACCCCTCCACTTT. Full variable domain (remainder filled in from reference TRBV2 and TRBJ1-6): EPEVTQTPSHQVTQMGQEVILRCVPISNHLYFYWYRQILGQKVEFLVSFYNNEISEKSEIFDDQFSVERPDGSNFTLKIRSTKLEDSAMYFCASTLEGTGFSPLHFGNGTRLTVT.

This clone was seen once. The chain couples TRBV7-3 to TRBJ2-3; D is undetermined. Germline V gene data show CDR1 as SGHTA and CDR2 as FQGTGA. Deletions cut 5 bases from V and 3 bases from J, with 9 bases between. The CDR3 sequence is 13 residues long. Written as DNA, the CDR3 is TGTGCCAGCAGCCTCAAGAGGACAGATACGCAGTATTTT. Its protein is CASSLKRTDTQYF.

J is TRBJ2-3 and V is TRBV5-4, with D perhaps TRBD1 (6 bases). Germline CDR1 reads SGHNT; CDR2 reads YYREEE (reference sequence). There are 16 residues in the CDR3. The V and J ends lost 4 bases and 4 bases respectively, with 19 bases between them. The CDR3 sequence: CASSPTTGGRSDTQYF. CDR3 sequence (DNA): TGTGCCAGCAGCCCTACGACAGGCGGAAGATCAGATACGCAGTATTTT.

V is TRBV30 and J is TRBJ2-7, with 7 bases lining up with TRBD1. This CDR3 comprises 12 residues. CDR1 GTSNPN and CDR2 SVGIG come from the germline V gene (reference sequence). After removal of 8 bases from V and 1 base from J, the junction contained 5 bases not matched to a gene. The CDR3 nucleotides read TGTGCCGGCCGGGACAGTTCCTACGAGCAGTACTTC. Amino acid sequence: CAGRDSSYEQYF. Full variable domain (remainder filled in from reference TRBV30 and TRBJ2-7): SQTIHQWPATLVQPVGSPLSLECTVEGTSNPNLYWYRQAAGRGLQLLFYSVGIGQISSEVPQNLSASRPQDRQFILSSKKLLLSDSGFYLCAGRDSSYEQYFGPGTRLTVT.

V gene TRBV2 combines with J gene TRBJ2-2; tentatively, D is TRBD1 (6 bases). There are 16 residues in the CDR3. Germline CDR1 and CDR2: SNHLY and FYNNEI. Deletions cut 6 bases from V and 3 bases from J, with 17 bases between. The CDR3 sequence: CASRIDRFRDTGELFF. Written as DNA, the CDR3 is TGTGCCAGCAGGATAGACAGGTTTCGCGACACCGGGGAGCTGTTTTTT.

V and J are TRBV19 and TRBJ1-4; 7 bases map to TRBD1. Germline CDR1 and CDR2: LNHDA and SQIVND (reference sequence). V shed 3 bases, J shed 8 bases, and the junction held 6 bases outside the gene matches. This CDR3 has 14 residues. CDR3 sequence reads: CASSITGAGEKLFF. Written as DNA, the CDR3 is TGTGCCAGTAGTATCACAGGGGCGGGCGAAAAACTGTTTTTT.

The CDR3 reads CASIEWSDRPEAFF. Written as DNA, the CDR3 is TGTGCCAGCATCGAATGGTCGGACAGGCCTGAAGCTTTCTTT. The chain carries TRBV28 and TRBJ1-1; 7 bases agree with TRBD1. Per the germline V gene, CDR1 is MDHEN and CDR2 is SYDVKM. V lost 7 bases, J lost 6 bases, and 11 bases stayed unmatched. CDR3 length equals 14 residues.

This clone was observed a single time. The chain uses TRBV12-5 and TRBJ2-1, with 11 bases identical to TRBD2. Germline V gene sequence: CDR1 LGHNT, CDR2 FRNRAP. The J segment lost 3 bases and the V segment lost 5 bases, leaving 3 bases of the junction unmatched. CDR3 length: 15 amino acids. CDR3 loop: CASGPGTSGYNEQFF. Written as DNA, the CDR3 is TGTGCTAGTGGTCCCGGGACTAGCGGCTACAATGAGCAGTTCTTC.

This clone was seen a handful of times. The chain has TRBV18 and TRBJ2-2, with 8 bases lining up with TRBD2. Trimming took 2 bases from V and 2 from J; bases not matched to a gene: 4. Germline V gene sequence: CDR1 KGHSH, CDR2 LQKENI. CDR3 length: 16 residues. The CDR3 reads CASSPKLAENTGELFF. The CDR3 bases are TGTGCCAGCTCACCAAAACTAGCGGAAAACACCGGGGAGCTGTTTTTT.

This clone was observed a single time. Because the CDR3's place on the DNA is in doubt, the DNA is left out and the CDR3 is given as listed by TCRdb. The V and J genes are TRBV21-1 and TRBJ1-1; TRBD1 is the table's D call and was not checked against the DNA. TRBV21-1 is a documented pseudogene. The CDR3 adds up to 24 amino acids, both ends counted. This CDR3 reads CASSSEALKKERVGQGAPDTEAFF.

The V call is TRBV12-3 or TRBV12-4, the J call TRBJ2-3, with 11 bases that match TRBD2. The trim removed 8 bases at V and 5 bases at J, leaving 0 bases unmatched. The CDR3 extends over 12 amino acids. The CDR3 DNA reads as TGTGCCAGCCTAGCGGGGGGAGATACGCAGTATTTT. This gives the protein CASLAGGDTQYF.

The CDR3, as DNA: TGTGCCAGCAGCCGTGACAGAAACACTGAAGCTTTCTTT. It specifies CASSRDRNTEAFF. V gene TRBV5-8 combines with J gene TRBJ1-1, with D possibly TRBD1 on 5 matching bases. The CDR3 totals 13 residues. Germline CDR1 is SGHTS and CDR2 is YDEGEE. V gave up 4 bases and J gave up 2 bases, with 9 bases separating them.

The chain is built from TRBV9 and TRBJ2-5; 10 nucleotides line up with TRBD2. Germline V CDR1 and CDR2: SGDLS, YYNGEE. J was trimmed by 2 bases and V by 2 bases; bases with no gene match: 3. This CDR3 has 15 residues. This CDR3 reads CASSVKAGGQETQYF. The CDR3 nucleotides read TGTGCCAGCAGCGTCAAAGCGGGAGGGCAAGAGACCCAGTACTTC.

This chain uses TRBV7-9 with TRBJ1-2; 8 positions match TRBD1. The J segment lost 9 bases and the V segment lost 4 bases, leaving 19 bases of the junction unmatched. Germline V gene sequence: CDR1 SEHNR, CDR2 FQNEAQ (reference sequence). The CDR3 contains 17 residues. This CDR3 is CASSSGFGPGGYDSYTF. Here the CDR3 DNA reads TGTGCCAGCAGCTCAGGGTTCGGCCCAGGGGGCTACGACAGCTACACCTTC.

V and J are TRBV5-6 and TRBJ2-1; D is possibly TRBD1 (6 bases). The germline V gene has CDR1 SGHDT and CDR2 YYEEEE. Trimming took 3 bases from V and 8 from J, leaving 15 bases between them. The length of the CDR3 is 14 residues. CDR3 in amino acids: CASSYGQPGHEQFF. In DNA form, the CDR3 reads TGTGCCAGCAGCTACGGACAGCCTGGGCATGAGCAGTTCTTC.

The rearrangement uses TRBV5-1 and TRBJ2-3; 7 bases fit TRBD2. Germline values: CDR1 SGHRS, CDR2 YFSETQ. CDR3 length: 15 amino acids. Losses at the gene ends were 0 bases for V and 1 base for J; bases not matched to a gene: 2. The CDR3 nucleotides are TGCGCCAGCAGCTTGGGGCTAGCGGGCACAGATACGCAGTATTTT. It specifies CASSLGLAGTDTQYF.

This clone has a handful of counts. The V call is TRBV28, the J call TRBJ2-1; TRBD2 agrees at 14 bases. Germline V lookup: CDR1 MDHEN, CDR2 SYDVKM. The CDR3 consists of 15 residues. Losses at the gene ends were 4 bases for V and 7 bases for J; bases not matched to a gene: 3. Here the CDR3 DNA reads TGTGCCAGCAGTTGGACTAGCGGGAGGCATAATGAGCAGTTCTTC. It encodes CASSWTSGRHNEQFF.

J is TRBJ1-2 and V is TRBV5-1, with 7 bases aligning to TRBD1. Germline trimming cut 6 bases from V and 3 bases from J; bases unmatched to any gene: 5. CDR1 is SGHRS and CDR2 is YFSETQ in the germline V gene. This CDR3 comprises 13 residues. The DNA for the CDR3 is TGCGCCAGCATTCCGGACAGGCACTATGGCTACACCTTC. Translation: CASIPDRHYGYTF.

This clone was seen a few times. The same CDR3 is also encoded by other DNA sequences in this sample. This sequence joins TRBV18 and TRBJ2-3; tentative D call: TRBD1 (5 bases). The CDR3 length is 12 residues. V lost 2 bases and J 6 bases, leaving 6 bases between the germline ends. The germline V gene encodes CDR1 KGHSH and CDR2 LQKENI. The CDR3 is CASSPKGDTQYF. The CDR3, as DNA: TGTGCCAGCTCACCAAAGGGGGATACGCAGTATTTT. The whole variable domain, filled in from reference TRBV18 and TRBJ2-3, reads NAGVMQNPRHLVRRRGQEARLRCSPMKGHSHVYWYRQLPEEGLKFMVYLQKENIIDESGMPKERFSAEFPKEGPSILRIQQVVRGDSAAYFCASSPKGDTQYFGPGTRLTVL.

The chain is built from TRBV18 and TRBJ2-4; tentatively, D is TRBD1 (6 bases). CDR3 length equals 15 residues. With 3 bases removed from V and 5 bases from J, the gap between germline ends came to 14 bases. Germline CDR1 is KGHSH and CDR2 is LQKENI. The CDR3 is CASSPRETGQNIQYF. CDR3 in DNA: TGTGCCAGCTCACCGCGCGAGACAGGCCAAAACATTCAGTACTTC.

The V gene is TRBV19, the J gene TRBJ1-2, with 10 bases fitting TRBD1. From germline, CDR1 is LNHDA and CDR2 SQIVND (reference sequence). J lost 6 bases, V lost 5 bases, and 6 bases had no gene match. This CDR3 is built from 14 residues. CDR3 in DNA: TGTGCCAGTAGTGTCCTGGGACAGGGGAATGGCTACACCTTC. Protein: CASSVLGQGNGYTF.

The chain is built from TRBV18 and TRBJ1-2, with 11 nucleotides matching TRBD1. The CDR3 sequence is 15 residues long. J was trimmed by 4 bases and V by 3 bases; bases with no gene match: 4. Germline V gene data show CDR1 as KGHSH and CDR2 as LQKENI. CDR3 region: CASSPGQGGVYGYTF. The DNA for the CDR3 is TGTGCCAGCTCACCGGGACAGGGGGGAGTCTATGGCTACACCTTC.